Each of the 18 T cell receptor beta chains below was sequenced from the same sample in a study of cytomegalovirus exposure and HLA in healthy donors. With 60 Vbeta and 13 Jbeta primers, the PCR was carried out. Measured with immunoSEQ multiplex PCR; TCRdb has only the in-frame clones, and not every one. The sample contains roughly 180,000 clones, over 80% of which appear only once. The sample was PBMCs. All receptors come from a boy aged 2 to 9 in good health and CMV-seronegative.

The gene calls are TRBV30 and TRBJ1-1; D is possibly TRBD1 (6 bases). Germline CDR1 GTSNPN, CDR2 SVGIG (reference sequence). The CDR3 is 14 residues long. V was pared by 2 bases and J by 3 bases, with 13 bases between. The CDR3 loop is CAWSQGPRDTEAFF. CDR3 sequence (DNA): TGTGCCTGGAGTCAGGGGCCAAGGGACACTGAAGCTTTCTTT.

The CDR3 DNA is TGCAGCGTTGAACCGGTAAACAGGATCCGAGACGGGTATGGCTACACCTTC. Its protein product is CSVEPVNRIRDGYGYTF. This chain joins TRBV29-1 and TRBJ1-2, with a possible D match to TRBD1 (5 bases). Looked up from germline, CDR1 is SQVTM and CDR2 is ANQGSEA. Trimming pared 2 bases from V and 5 bases from J, leaving 24 bases between. CDR3 length equals 17 residues.

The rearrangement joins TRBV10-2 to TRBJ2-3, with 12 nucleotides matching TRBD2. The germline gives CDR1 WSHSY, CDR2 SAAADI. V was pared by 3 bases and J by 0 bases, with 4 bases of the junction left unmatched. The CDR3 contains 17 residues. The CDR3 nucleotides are TGCGCCAGCAGTGAACTAGCGGGAGGACCTAGCACAGATACGCAGTATTTT. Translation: CASSELAGGPSTDTQYF.

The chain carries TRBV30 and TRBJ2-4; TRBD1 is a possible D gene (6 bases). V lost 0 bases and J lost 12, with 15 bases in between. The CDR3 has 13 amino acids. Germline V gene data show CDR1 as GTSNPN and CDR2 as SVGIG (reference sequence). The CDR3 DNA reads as TGTGCCTGGAGTGTAACACAGGGCGACAGTCAGTACTTC. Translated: CAWSVTQGDSQYF.

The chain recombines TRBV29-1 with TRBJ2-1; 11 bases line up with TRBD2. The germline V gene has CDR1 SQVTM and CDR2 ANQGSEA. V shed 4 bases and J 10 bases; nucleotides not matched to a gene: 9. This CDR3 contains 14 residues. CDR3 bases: TGCAGCGTTGGGACTAGCGGGCCAAGAGAGGAGCAGTTCTTC. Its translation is CSVGTSGPREEQFF.

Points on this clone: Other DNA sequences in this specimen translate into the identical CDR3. In DNA form, the CDR3 reads TGTGCCACCAGCAGCGGATTAGCGGGAGTCTACGAGCAGTACTTC. Translation: CATSSGLAGVYEQYF. The V and J genes are TRBV15 and TRBJ2-7; 9 nucleotides match TRBD2. The ends lost 3 bases at V and 3 bases at J; junction bases unmatched: 6. Germline lookup yields CDR1 LNHNV and CDR2 YYDKDF (reference sequence). The CDR3 contains 15 residues.

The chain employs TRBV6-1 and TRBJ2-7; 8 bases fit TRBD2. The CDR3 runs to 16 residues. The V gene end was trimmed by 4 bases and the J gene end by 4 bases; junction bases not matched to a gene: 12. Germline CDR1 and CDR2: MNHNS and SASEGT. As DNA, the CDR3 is TGTGCCAGCAGTGCCGCAGCCAGGACTAGCTATTACGAGCAGTACTTC. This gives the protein CASSAAARTSYYEQYF.

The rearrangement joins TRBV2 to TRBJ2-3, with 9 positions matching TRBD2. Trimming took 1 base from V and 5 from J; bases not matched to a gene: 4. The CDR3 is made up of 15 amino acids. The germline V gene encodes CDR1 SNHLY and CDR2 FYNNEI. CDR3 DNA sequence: TGTGCCAGCAGTGAAGTAGCGGGAGATAAAGATACGCAGTATTTT. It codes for CASSEVAGDKDTQYF.

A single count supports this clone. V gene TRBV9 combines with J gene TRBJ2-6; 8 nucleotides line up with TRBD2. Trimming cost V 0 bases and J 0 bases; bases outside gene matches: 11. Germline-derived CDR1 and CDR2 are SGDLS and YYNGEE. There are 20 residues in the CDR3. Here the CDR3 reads CASSVDPAGTRSSGANVLTF. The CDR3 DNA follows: TGTGCCAGCAGCGTAGATCCGGCCGGGACTAGGAGCTCTGGGGCCAACGTCCTGACTTTC. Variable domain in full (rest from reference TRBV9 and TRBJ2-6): DSGVTQTPKHLITATGQRVTLRCSPRSGDLSVYWYQQSLDQGLQFLIQYYNGEERAKGNILERFSAQQFPDLHSELNLSSLELGDSALYFCASSVDPAGTRSSGANVLTFGAGSRLTVL.

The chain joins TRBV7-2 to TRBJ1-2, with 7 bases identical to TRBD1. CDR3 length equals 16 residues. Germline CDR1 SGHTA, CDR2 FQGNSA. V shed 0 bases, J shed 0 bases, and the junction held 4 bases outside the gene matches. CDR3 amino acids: CASSLAGQTSNYGYTF. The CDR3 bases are TGTGCCAGCAGCTTAGCGGGACAGACATCTAACTATGGCTACACCTTC.

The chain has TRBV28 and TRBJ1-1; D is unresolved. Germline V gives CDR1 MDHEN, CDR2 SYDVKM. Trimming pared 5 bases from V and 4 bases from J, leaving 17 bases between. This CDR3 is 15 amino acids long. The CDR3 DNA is TGTGCCAGCAGTGGTCCCCGGATAGCCGGCACTGAAGCTTTCTTT. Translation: CASSGPRIAGTEAFF.

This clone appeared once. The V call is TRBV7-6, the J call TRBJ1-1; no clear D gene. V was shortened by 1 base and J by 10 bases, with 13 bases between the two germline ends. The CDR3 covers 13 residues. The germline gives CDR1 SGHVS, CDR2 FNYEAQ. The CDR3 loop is CASSLDPNRAAFF. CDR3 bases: TGTGCCAGCAGCTTAGATCCGAATAGAGCAGCTTTCTTT.

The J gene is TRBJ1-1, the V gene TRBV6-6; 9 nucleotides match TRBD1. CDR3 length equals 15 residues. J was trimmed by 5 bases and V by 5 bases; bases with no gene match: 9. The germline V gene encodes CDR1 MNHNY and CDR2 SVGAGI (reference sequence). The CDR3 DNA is TGTGCCAGCAGTGATCACAGGGGGCGGAAGACTGAAGCTTTCTTT. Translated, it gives CASSDHRGRKTEAFF.

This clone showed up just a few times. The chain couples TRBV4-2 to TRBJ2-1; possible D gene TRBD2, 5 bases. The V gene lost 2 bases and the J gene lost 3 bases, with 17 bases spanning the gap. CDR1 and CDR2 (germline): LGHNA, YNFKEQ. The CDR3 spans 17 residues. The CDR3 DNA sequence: TGTGCCAGCAGCCAAACCCACTCAGGACTCAACTACAATGAGCAGTTCTTC. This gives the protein CASSQTHSGLNYNEQFF.

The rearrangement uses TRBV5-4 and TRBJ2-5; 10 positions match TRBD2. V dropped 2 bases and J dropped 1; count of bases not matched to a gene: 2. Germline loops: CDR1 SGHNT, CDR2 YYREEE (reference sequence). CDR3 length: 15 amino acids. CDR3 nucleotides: TGTGCCAGCAGCTTTAAGCGGGGGGGCCAAGAGACCCAGTACTTC. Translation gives CASSFKRGGQETQYF. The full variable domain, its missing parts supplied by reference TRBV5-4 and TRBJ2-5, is ETGVTQSPTHLIKTRGQQVTLRCSSQSGHNTVSWYQQALGQGPQFIFQYYREEENGRGNFPPRFSGLQFPNYSSELNVNALELDDSALYLCASSFKRGGQETQYFGPGTRLLVL.

DNA for the CDR3: TGTGCCAGCAGCGAGCGGCAGGGGGCGAAGACCCAGTACTTC. Protein: CASSERQGAKTQYF. The chain is built from TRBV9 and TRBJ2-5; 8 positions match TRBD1. The CDR3 loop spans 14 amino acids. The ends lost 3 bases at V and 6 bases at J; junction bases unmatched: 7. The germline CDR1 and CDR2 sequences are SGDLS and YYNGEE.

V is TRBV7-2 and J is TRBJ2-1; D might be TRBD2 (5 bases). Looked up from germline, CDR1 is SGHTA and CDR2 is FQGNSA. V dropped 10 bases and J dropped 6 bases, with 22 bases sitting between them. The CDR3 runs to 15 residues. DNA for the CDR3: TGTGCCACCGAAAGAGAGGACTTTCTTGTCAATGAGCAGTTCTTC. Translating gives CATEREDFLVNEQFF. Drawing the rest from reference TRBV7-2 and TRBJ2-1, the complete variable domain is GAGVSQSPSNKVTEKGKDVELRCDPISGHTALYWYRQSLGQGLEFLIYFQGNSAPDKSGLPSDRFSAERTGGSVSTLTIQRTQQEDSAVYLCATEREDFLVNEQFFGPGTRLTVL.

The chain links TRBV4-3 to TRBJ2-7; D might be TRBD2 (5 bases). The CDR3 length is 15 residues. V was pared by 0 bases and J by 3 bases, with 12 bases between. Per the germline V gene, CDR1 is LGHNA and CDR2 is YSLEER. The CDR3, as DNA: TGCGCCAGCAGCCAAGATCGCAGCGGCAACTACGAGCAGTACTTC. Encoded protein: CASSQDRSGNYEQYF.